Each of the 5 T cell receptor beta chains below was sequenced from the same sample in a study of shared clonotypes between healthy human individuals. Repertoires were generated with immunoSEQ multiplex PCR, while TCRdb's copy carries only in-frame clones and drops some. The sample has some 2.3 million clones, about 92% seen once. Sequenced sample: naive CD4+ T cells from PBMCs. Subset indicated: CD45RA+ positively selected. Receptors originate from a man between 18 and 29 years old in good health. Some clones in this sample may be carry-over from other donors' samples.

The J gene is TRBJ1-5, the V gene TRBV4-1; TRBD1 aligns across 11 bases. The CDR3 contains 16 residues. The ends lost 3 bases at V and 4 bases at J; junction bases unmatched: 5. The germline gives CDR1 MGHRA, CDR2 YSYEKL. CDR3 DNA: TGCGCCAGCAGCCAGGCCGGACAGGGGGCAAATCAGCCCCAGCATTTT. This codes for CASSQAGQGANQPQHF.

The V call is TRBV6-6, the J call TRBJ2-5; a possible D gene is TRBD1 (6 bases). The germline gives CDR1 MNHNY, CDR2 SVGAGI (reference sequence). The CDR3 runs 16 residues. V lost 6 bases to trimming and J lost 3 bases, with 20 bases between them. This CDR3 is CASRRRAQGLKETQYF. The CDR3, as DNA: TGTGCCAGCAGGCGCCGGGCGCAGGGGCTTAAAGAGACCCAGTACTTC.

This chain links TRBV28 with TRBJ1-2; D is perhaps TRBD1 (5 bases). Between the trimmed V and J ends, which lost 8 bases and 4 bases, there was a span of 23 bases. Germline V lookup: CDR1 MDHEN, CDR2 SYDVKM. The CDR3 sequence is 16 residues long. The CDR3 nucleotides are TGTGCCAGCCGCCGGGGTATTTGGGGGGAGGGCTATGGCTACACCTTC. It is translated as CASRRGIWGEGYGYTF.

The chain's CDR3 is CASSTQGGRYNEQFF. The CDR3 region has the DNA TGCGCCAGCAGTACCCAGGGAGGGCGATATAATGAGCAGTTCTTC. The chain employs TRBV5-1 and TRBJ2-1, with 7 positions matching TRBD2. The germline V gene encodes CDR1 SGHRS and CDR2 YFSETQ. The CDR3 covers 15 residues. V shed 5 bases and J 7 bases; nucleotides not matched to a gene: 12.

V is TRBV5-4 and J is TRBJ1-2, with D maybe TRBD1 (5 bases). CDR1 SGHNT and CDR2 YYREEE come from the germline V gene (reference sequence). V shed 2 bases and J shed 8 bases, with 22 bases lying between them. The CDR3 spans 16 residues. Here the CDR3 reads CASSLDWQGPAKGYTF. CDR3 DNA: TGTGCCAGCAGCTTAGATTGGCAGGGACCCGCCAAGGGCTACACCTTC.